This TCR beta chain was profiled in a study of shared clonotypes between healthy human individuals. Whole-study findings and limits: Among a few donors, roughly 5.5% of naive CD4 clonotypes were found in common.

Germline assignment: CDR1 LNHDA and CDR2 SQIVND (reference sequence). There are 12 residues in the CDR3. V lost 1 base, J lost 7 bases, and 8 bases lay in between. Points on this clone: Its antigen is not identified.

Nashville, Tennessee was home to all donors, each a Caucasian adult. A CD45RA-negative memory subset and a CD45RA+ naive subset were separated from the CD4+ cells. The table came from immunoSEQ multiplex PCR; TCRdb's copy has only in-frame clones and leaves some out. The profile covers 600,000 to 700,000 clones, with more than 70% appearing a single time and around 1.8% taken by the ten largest. Specimen: memory CD4+ T cells sorted from blood. Subset denoted: CD45RA-negative fraction. The V call is TRBV19, the J call TRBJ2-7; D may be TRBD2 (5 bases). The sequence derives from a woman in her thirties in good health. CDR3 sequence reads: CASSIVSGEQYF. CDR3 coding DNA: TGTGCCAGTAGTATAGTTTCGGGGGAGCAGTACTTC.